The text below deals with one T cell receptor (beta chain). What it binds is not known. The sequenced fragment ends 3 residues before the CDR3 boundary, so the rest is inferred from the germline J gene. The data belong to a study of Tregs in tolerant kidney transplant recipients. Unstimulated Tregs (CD4+CD25+CD127-) and CD4+CD25- non-Tregs were sorted from PBMCs. Findings and limits, study-wide: Expanding Tregs on activated donor B cells appeared to best identify donor-specific TCRbeta clones. For some patients, primers changed over time, blocking nucleotide-level comparison.

Profiled with immunoSEQ multiplex PCR; TCRdb holds only in-frame clones, not every one. The sample's table shows 45,000 to 55,000 clones. Germline values: CDR1 MNHNS, CDR2 SASEGT. CDR3 length: 11 residues. The V end was cut by 3 bases, the J end by 4 bases, with 4 bases between. The rearrangement uses TRBV6-1 and TRBJ2-7; no firm D call. The clonotype comes from a human donor who received a combined kidney and bone marrow transplant. Sequences were derived from CD4+ T cells from blood, sampled before the transplant. The CDR3 loop reads CASSDRYEQYF. CDR3 bases read: TGTGCCAGCAGTGACAGGTACGAG.